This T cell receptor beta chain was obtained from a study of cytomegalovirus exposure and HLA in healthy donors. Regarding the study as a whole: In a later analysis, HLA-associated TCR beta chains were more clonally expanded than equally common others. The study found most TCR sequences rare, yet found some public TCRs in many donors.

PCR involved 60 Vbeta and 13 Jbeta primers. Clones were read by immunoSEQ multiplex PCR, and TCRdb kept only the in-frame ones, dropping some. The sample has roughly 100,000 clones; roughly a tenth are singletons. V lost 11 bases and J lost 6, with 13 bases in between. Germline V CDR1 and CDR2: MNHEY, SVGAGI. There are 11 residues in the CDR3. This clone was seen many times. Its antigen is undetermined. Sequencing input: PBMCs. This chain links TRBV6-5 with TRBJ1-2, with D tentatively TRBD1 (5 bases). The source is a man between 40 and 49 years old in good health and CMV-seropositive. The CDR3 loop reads CAAGGANGYTF. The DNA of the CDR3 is TGTGCCGCCGGAGGGGCCAATGGCTACACCTTC.